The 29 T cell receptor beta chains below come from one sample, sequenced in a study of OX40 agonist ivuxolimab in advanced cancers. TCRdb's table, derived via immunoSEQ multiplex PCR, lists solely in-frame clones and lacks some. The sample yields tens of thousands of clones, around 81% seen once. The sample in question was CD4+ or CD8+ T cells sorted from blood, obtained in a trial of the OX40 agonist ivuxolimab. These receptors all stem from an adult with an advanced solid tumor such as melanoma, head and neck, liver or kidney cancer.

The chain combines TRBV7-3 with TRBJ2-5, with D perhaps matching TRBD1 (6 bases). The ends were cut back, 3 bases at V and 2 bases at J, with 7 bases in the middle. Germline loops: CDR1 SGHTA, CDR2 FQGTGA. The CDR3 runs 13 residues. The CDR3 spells CASSFGQQETQYF. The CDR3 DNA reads TGTGCCAGCAGCTTCGGACAGCAAGAGACCCAGTACTTC.

The DNA for the CDR3 is TGTGCCAGCAGAGGACTAGCGGGAGAGGGTCCCAATGAGCAGTTCTTC. Translated: CASRGLAGEGPNEQFF. The genes are TRBV2 and TRBJ2-1; TRBD2 aligns across 13 bases. Germline V CDR1 and CDR2: SNHLY, FYNNEI. The CDR3 length is 16 residues. Unmatched junction bases numbered 8, after V lost 6 bases and J lost 6 bases.

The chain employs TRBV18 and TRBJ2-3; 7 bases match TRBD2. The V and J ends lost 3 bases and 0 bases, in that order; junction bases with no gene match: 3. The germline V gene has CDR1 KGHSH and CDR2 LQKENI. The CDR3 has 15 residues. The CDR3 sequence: CASSPGLVSTDTQYF. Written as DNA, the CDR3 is TGTGCCAGCTCACCCGGACTAGTGAGCACAGATACGCAGTATTTT.

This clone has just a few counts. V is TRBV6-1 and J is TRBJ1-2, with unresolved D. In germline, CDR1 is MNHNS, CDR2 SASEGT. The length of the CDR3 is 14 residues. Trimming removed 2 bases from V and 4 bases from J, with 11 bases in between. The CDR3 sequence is CASSETPRAYGYTF. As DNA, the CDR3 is TGTGCCAGCAGTGAAACCCCGAGGGCCTATGGCTACACCTTC.

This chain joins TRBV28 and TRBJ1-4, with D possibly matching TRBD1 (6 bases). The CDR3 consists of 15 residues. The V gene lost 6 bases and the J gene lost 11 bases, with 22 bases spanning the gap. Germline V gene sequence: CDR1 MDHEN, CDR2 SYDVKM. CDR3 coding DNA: TGTGCCAGCAGCCGAGGACAGCCCCTGTCAGGGAAACTGTTTTTT. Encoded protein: CASSRGQPLSGKLFF.

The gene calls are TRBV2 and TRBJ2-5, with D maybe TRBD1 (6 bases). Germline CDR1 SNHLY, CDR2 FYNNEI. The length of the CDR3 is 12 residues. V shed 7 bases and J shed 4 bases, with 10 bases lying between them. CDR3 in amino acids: CASKGVSETQYF. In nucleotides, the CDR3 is TGTGCCAGCAAGGGGGTTTCAGAGACCCAGTACTTC.

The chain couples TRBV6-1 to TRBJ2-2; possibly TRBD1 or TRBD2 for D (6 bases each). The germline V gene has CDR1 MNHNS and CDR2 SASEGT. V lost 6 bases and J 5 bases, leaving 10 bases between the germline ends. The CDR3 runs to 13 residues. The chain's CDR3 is CASREGVTGELFF. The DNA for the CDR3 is TGTGCCAGCAGGGAGGGGGTAACCGGGGAGCTGTTTTTT.

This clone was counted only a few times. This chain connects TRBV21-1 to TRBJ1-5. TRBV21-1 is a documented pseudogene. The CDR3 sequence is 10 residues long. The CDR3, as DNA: TGTGCCAGCGTATGTCAGCCCCAGCATTTT. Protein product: CASVCQPQHF.

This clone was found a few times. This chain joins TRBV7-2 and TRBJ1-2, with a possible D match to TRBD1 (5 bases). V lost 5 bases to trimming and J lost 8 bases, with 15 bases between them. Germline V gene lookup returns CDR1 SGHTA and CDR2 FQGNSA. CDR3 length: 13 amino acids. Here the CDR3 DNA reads TGTGCCAGCAGCGCGGGAAGGGGTTACGGCTACACCTTC. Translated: CASSAGRGYGYTF.

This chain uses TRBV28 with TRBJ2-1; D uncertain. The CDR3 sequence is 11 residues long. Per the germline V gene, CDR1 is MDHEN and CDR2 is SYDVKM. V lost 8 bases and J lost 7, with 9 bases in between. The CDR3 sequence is CASGVRNEQFF. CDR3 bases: TGTGCCAGCGGGGTTAGAAATGAGCAGTTCTTC.

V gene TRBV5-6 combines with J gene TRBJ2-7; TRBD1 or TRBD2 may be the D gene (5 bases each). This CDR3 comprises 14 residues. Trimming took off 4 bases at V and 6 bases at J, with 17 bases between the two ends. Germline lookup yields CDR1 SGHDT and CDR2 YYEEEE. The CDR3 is CASSPGLGDGEQYF. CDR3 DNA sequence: TGTGCCAGCAGCCCTGGCCTGGGGGATGGCGAGCAGTACTTC.

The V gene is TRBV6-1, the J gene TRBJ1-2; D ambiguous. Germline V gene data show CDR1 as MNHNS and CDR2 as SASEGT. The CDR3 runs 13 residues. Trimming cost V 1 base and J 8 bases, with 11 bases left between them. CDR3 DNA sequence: TGTGCCAGCAGTGAAGTATCCGGTAGGGGCTACACCTTC. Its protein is CASSEVSGRGYTF.

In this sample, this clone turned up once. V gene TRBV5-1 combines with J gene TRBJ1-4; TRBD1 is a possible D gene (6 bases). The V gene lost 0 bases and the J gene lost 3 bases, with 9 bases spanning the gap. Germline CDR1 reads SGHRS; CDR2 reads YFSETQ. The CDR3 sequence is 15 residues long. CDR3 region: CASSLGQAPNEKLFF. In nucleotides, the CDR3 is TGCGCCAGCAGCTTGGGACAGGCGCCTAATGAAAAACTGTTTTTT.

The CDR3 coding sequence is TGTGCCAGCAGCTTAACGGGACAGGGCTACGAGCAGTACTTC. Its translation: CASSLTGQGYEQYF. The rearrangement joins TRBV7-6 to TRBJ2-7, with 9 positions matching TRBD1. The CDR3 runs 14 residues. V gave up 2 bases and J gave up 3 bases; unmatched junction bases: 2. CDR1 and CDR2 (germline): SGHVS, FNYEAQ.

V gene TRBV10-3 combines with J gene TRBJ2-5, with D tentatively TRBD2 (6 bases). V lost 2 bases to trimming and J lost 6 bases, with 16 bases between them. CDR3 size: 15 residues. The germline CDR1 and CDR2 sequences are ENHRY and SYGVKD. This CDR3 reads CAISESSGTPKTQYF. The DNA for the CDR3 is TGTGCCATCAGTGAGAGTAGCGGTACACCCAAGACCCAGTACTTC.

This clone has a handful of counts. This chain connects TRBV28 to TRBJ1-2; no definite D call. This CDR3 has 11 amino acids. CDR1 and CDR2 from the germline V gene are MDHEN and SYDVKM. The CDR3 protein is CGTTSNYGYTF. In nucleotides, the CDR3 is TGTGGGACCACGTCCAACTATGGCTACACCTTC.

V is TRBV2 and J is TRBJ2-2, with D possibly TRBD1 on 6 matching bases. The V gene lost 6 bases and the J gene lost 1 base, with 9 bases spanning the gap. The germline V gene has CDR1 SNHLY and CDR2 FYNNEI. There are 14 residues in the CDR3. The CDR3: CASRIQGNTGELFF. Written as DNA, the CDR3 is TGTGCCAGCAGGATACAGGGGAACACCGGGGAGCTGTTTTTT.

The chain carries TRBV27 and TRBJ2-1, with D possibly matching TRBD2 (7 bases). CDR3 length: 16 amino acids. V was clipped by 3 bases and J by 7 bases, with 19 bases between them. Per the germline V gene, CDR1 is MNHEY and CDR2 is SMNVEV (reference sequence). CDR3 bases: TGTGCCAGCAGTTTCCCCCTCGGCGGGGGCCAGAATGAGCAGTTCTTC. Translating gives CASSFPLGGGQNEQFF.

CDR3 sequence (DNA): TGTGCCAGCAGCCCCCACGGGGTCAATGAGCAGTTCTTC. Its protein product is CASSPHGVNEQFF. This chain connects TRBV9 to TRBJ2-1; perhaps TRBD2 as D (5 bases). This CDR3 has 13 amino acids. Trimming stripped 4 bases from V and 6 bases from J, with 11 bases between. Germline lookup yields CDR1 SGDLS and CDR2 YYNGEE.

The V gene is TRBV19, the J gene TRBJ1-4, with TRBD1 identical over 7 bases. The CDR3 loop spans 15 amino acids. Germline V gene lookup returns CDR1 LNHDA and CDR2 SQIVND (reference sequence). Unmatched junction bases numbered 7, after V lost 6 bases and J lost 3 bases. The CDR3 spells CASSPTGTANEKLFF. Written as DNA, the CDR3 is TGTGCCAGTAGCCCGACTGGGACAGCTAATGAAAAACTGTTTTTT.

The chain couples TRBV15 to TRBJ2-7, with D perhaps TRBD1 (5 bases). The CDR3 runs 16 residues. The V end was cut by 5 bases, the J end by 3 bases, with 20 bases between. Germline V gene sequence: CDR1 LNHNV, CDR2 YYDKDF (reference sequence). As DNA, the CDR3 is TGTGCCACCAGCCGGGCCGGCAGGGTGGGTGGCTACGAGCAGTACTTC. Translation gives CATSRAGRVGGYEQYF. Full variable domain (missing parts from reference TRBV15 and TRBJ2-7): DAMVIQNPRYQVTQFGKPVTLSCSQTLNHNVMYWYQQKSSQAPKLLFHYYDKDFNNEADTPDNFQSRRPNTSFCFLDIRSPGLGDTAMYLCATSRAGRVGGYEQYFGPGTRLTVT.

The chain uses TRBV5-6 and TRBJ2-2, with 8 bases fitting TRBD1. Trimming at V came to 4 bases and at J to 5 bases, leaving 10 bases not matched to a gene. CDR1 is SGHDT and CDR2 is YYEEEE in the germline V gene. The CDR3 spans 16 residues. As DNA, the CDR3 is TGTGCCAGCAGCGTGGACTGGACAGGGTCGACCGGGGAGCTGTTTTTT. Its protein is CASSVDWTGSTGELFF.

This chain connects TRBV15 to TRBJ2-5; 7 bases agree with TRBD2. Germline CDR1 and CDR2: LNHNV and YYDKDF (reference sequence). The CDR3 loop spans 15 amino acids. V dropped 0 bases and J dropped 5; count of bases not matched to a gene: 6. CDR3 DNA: TGTGCCACCAGCAGAGATGGCGGGGGTGGGGAGACCCAGTACTTC. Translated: CATSRDGGGGETQYF.

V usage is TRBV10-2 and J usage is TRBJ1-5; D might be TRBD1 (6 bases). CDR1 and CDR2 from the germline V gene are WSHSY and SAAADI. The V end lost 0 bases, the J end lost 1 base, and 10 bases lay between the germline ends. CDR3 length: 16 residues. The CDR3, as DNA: TGCGCCAGCAGTGAGTCCCCAGGGGTGAGCAATCAGCCCCAGCATTTT. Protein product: CASSESPGVSNQPQHF.

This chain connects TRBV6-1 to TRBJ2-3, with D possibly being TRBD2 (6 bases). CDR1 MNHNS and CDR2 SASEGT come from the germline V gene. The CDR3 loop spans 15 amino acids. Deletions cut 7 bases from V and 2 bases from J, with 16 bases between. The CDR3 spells CASIDSGIYTDTQYF. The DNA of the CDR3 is TGTGCCAGCATTGATAGCGGTATATACACAGATACGCAGTATTTT.

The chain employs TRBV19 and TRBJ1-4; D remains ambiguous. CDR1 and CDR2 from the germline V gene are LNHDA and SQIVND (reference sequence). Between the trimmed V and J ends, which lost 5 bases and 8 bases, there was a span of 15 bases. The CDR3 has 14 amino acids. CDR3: CASSPGRSEEKLFF. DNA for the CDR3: TGTGCCAGTAGTCCGGGCCGGAGCGAAGAAAAACTGTTTTTT. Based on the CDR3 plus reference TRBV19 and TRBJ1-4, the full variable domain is DGGITQSPKYLFRKEGQNVTLSCEQNLNHDAMYWYRQDPGQGLRLIYYSQIVNDFQKGDIAEGYSVSREKKESFPLTVTSAQKNPTAFYLCASSPGRSEEKLFFGSGTQLSVL.

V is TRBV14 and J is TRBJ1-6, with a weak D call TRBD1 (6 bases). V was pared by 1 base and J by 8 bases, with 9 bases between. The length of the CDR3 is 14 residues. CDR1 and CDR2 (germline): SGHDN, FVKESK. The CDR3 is CASSQVDSHSPLHF. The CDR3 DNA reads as TGTGCCAGCAGCCAAGTGGACAGCCATTCACCCCTCCACTTT.

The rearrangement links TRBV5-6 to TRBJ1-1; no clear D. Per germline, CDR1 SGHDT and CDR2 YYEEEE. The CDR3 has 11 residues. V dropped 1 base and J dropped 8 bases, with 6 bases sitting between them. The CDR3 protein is CASSLYREAFF. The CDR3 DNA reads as TGTGCCAGCAGCTTGTATAGGGAAGCTTTCTTT.

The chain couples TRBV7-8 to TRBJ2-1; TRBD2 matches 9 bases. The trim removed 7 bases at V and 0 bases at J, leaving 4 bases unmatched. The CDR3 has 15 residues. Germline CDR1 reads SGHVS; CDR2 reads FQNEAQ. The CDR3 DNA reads TGTGCCAGCATTGGCGGGGGGGTCTCCTACAATGAGCAGTTCTTC. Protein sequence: CASIGGGVSYNEQFF.